The next 10 T cell receptor beta chains were all read from a single sample in a study of post-analysis software for immune sequencing data. Overall study results and limits: Compared with controls, patients had more of 4 to 6 TRBV segments, including TRBV5-6, TRBV5-1 and TRBV20-1.

Their target antigens are unknown. Prepared TCR beta cDNA libraries contained unique molecular identifiers. TCRdb independently ran MiXCR on the PCR reads; one entry per CDR3 protein. The repertoire holds about 770,000 distinct CDR3 sequences, with about half as singletons. The sample taken for sequencing was blood. These receptors were obtained from a girl aged 5-17 years with multiple sclerosis.

In DNA, the CDR3 is TGTGCCAGCAGCCAGCACGGACAGGGTGGAAATGAGCAGTTCTTC. The encoded protein is CASSQHGQGGNEQFF. The chain links TRBV3-1 to TRBJ2-1; TRBD1 agrees at 8 bases. The CDR3 has 15 residues. The J segment lost 7 bases and the V segment lost 3 bases, leaving 8 bases of the junction unmatched. Per germline, CDR1 LGHDT and CDR2 YNNKEL (reference sequence).

The chain links TRBV29-1 to TRBJ2-1; D is tentatively TRBD1 or TRBD2 (6 bases each). Germline V gene data show CDR1 as SQVTM and CDR2 as ANQGSEA. Trimming removed 0 bases at V and 0 bases at J, with 9 bases between. The CDR3 is 15 residues long. The CDR3 region is CSVEEGGSSYNEQFF. CDR3 nucleotide sequence: TGCAGCGTTGAAGAAGGGGGGAGCTCCTACAATGAGCAGTTCTTC.

The chain has TRBV5-1 and TRBJ2-1; 10 positions match TRBD2. This CDR3 has 16 amino acids. Unmatched junction bases numbered 10, after V lost 3 bases and J lost 7 bases. Germline V lookup: CDR1 SGHRS, CDR2 YFSETQ. The CDR3 bases are TGCGCCAGCAGCTCAGAGGCTAGCGGGAGAGGGAATGAGCAGTTCTTC. It yields the protein CASSSEASGRGNEQFF.

The chain joins TRBV24-1 to TRBJ2-5, with TRBD2 matching over 11 bases. The CDR3 consists of 19 residues. The germline V gene encodes CDR1 KGHDR and CDR2 SFDVKD. Losses at the gene ends were 2 bases for V and 0 bases for J; bases not matched to a gene: 10. The CDR3 sequence: CATSDSGRTSGWNQETQYF. The DNA of the CDR3 is TGTGCCACCAGTGATTCCGGGAGGACTAGCGGGTGGAACCAAGAGACCCAGTACTTC.

The chain joins TRBV5-1 to TRBJ2-1; D gene uncertain. Germline CDR1 and CDR2: SGHRS and YFSETQ. The V and J ends lost 0 bases and 13 bases respectively, with 14 bases between them. This CDR3 spans 13 amino acids. The CDR3 coding sequence is TGCGCCAGCAGCTTGGAAACCGGACGTTCACAGTTCTTC. Translating gives CASSLETGRSQFF.

V and J are TRBV6-1 and TRBJ1-2; TRBD1 agrees at 8 bases. The ends lost 7 bases at V and 2 bases at J; junction bases unmatched: 6. This CDR3 has 14 residues. Germline CDR1 and CDR2: MNHNS and SASEGT. The CDR3: CASTTRTGNYGYTF. CDR3 coding DNA: TGTGCCAGCACCACACGGACAGGGAACTATGGCTACACCTTC.

This sequence joins TRBV9 and TRBJ2-1, with TRBD2 matching 9 bases. Germline V CDR1 and CDR2: SGDLS, YYNGEE. The CDR3 runs 15 residues. Trimming removed 0 bases from V and 8 bases from J; junction bases left unmatched: 6. The CDR3 sequence is CASSVGLADTDEQFF. DNA of the CDR3: TGTGCCAGCAGCGTAGGACTAGCGGACACGGATGAGCAGTTCTTC. The full variable domain, completed using reference TRBV9 and TRBJ2-1, is DSGVTQTPKHLITATGQRVTLRCSPRSGDLSVYWYQQSLDQGLQFLIQYYNGEERAKGNILERFSAQQFPDLHSELNLSSLELGDSALYFCASSVGLADTDEQFFGPGTRLTVL.

The chain couples TRBV5-1 to TRBJ2-3, with D perhaps matching TRBD2 (6 bases). Trimming cost V 6 bases and J 9 bases, with 20 bases left between them. This CDR3 comprises 14 residues. Germline values: CDR1 SGHRS, CDR2 YFSETQ. The CDR3 nucleotides read TGCGCCAGCACCTACACCCTTTCGGGGGAGACGCAGTATTTT. This sequence encodes CASTYTLSGETQYF.

This chain joins TRBV25-1 and TRBJ2-7, with 10 bases lining up with TRBD1. The V gene's germline CDR1 is MGHDK and CDR2 SYGVNS. Trimming removed 4 bases from V and 1 base from J; junction bases left unmatched: 4. This CDR3 comprises 15 residues. CDR3 residues: CASSGTGQGSYEQYF. The DNA of the CDR3 is TGTGCCAGCAGTGGGACGGGACAGGGGTCCTACGAGCAGTACTTC.

This sequence joins TRBV12-3 or TRBV12-4 and TRBJ2-7; no clear D gene. The DNA end is more similar to TRBJ2-5, so the J call may be wrong. The CDR3 has 15 amino acids. In DNA form, the CDR3 reads TGTGCCAGCAGCTCCCGGGCGGCAGTTCAAGAGACCCAGTACTTC. Translated, it gives CASSSRAAVQETQYF.